The 22 T cell receptor beta chains in this list originate from one sample, sequenced in a study of blood T cell repertoires in COVID-19. Assay: immunoSEQ multiplex PCR; the TCRdb copy retains only in-frame clones and omits some. This table holds around 200,000 clones, more than 70% found once. Sequenced input: peripheral blood. Receptor source: a man in his late teens or twenties with active or convalescent COVID-19.

The chain combines TRBV30 with TRBJ1-4; 9 bases match TRBD1. V shed 2 bases and J 7 bases; nucleotides not matched to a gene: 11. CDR1 is GTSNPN and CDR2 is SVGIG in the germline V gene (reference sequence). The CDR3 runs to 16 residues. The CDR3 loop is CAWSPARTGDIEKLFF. The CDR3 DNA is TGTGCCTGGAGTCCGGCCCGGACAGGGGATATTGAAAAACTGTTTTTT.

The V and J genes are TRBV19 and TRBJ1-2, with TRBD1 as a possible D gene (6 bases). This CDR3 spans 13 amino acids. V was trimmed by 6 bases and J by 7 bases, leaving 15 bases between them. The V gene's germline CDR1 is LNHDA and CDR2 SQIVND (reference sequence). The chain's CDR3 is CASRPGGARGYTF. CDR3 DNA sequence: TGTGCCAGTAGGCCCGGGGGGGCGCGTGGCTACACCTTC.

V usage is TRBV10-3 and J usage is TRBJ1-5; 7 positions match TRBD1. The CDR3 contains 15 residues. V dropped 3 bases and J dropped 3; count of bases not matched to a gene: 5. Germline loops: CDR1 ENHRY, CDR2 SYGVKD. This CDR3 is CAISDNDRDNQPQHF. The CDR3 DNA reads TGTGCCATCAGTGACAACGACAGGGACAATCAGCCCCAGCATTTT.

This clone was seen just once. The chain links TRBV7-9 to TRBJ2-1, with 10 bases identical to TRBD2. V lost 5 bases, J lost 4 bases, and 5 bases stayed unmatched. The CDR3 sequence is 15 residues long. The germline gives CDR1 SEHNR, CDR2 FQNEAQ (reference sequence). The CDR3 spells CASSPGTSVYNEQFF. The CDR3 region has the DNA TGTGCCAGCAGCCCCGGGACTAGCGTTTACAATGAGCAGTTCTTC. The full variable domain, rest sourced from reference TRBV7-9 and TRBJ2-1, is DTGVSQNPRHKITKRGQNVTFRCDPISEHNRLYWYRQTLGQGPEFLTYFQNEAQLEKSRLLSDRFSAERPKGSFSTLEIQRTEQGDSAMYLCASSPGTSVYNEQFFGPGTRLTVL.

The gene calls are TRBV6-5 and TRBJ2-7, with 9 nucleotides matching TRBD2. V trimming: 6 bases; J trimming: 8 bases; junction bases outside the gene matches: 8. The CDR3 is 13 residues long. Germline V gives CDR1 MNHEY, CDR2 SVGAGI. The CDR3 region has the DNA TGTGCCAGCAGCTCCGGGACTAGCTTTCAGCAGTACTTC. This encodes CASSSGTSFQQYF.

A few counts support this clone. The chain is built from TRBV5-1 and TRBJ2-1, with 14 bases identical to TRBD2. The CDR3 loop spans 17 amino acids. Unmatched junction bases numbered 10, after V lost 4 bases and J lost 7 bases. CDR1 and CDR2 from the germline V gene are SGHRS and YFSETQ. The CDR3 DNA is TGCGCCAGCAGCGGTCCGGGACTAGCGGGAGCTATGAATGAGCAGTTCTTC. As protein: CASSGPGLAGAMNEQFF.

This sequence joins TRBV3-1 (or the pseudogene TRBV3-2) and TRBJ1-1, with a possible D match to TRBD1 (5 bases). V gave up 4 bases and J gave up 3 bases, with 12 bases separating them. There are 14 residues in the CDR3. The germline V gene encodes CDR1 LGHDT and CDR2 YNNKEL (reference sequence). In DNA form, the CDR3 reads TGTGCCAGCAGCCGCCGGGGGACGGACACTGAAGCTTTCTTT. It encodes CASSRRGTDTEAFF.

This clone was seen a single time. The V and J genes are TRBV5-4 and TRBJ2-3, with 10 bases fitting TRBD2. V gave up 5 bases and J gave up 3 bases; unmatched junction bases: 6. Germline V gives CDR1 SGHNT, CDR2 YYREEE (reference sequence). The CDR3 runs 15 residues. This CDR3 reads CASSATSGETDTQYF. The DNA for the CDR3 is TGTGCCAGCAGTGCAACTAGCGGGGAAACAGATACGCAGTATTTT. Complete variable domain (other parts from reference TRBV5-4 and TRBJ2-3): ETGVTQSPTHLIKTRGQQVTLRCSSQSGHNTVSWYQQALGQGPQFIFQYYREEENGRGNFPPRFSGLQFPNYSSELNVNALELDDSALYLCASSATSGETDTQYFGPGTRLTVL.

The chain combines TRBV15 with TRBJ1-1; weak D call: TRBD1 (5 bases). This CDR3 region has 17 residues. CDR1 is LNHNV and CDR2 is YYDKDF in the germline V gene (reference sequence). Trimming pared 0 bases from V and 4 bases from J, leaving 18 bases between. CDR3 loop: CATSRDYREGRGTEAFF. The CDR3 DNA is TGTGCCACCAGCAGAGATTACCGGGAGGGAAGGGGCACTGAAGCTTTCTTT.

V and J are TRBV9 and TRBJ2-5; D possibly corresponds to TRBD2 (6 bases). The V end was cut by 2 bases, the J end by 1 base, with 18 bases between. CDR1 is SGDLS, CDR2 YYNGEE, per germline. This CDR3 region has 17 residues. CDR3 sequence reads: CASSVDSGDASQETQYF. In nucleotides, the CDR3 is TGTGCCAGCAGCGTCGATTCGGGAGATGCATCCCAAGAGACCCAGTACTTC.

This clone was recorded a few times. This sequence joins TRBV30 and TRBJ1-2; perhaps TRBD1 as D (5 bases). The CDR3 totals 15 residues. Germline lookup yields CDR1 GTSNPN and CDR2 SVGIG (reference sequence). Trimming cost V 0 bases and J 1 base, with 12 bases left between them. The CDR3 sequence: CAWSVRDSVNYGYTF. The CDR3 DNA reads as TGTGCCTGGAGTGTAAGAGACAGTGTTAACTATGGCTACACCTTC.

The chain carries TRBV4-2 and TRBJ2-3; TRBD2 aligns across 13 bases. Germline assignment: CDR1 LGHNA and CDR2 YNFKEQ. The length of the CDR3 is 17 residues. Trimming removed 3 bases from V and 1 base from J; junction bases left unmatched: 4. The CDR3 reads CASSHPGLAGGTDTQYF. The CDR3, as DNA: TGTGCCAGCAGCCACCCAGGACTAGCGGGGGGCACAGATACGCAGTATTTT.

This chain joins TRBV19 and TRBJ2-1, with 10 nucleotides matching TRBD2. The CDR3 spans 17 residues. J lost 0 bases, V lost 2 bases, and 4 bases had no gene match. Looked up from germline, CDR1 is LNHDA and CDR2 is SQIVND (reference sequence). The CDR3 region is CASSIYASGSSYNEQFF. The CDR3 coding sequence is TGTGCCAGTAGTATATATGCTAGCGGGAGCTCCTACAATGAGCAGTTCTTC.

The chain combines TRBV19 with TRBJ1-2, with unresolved D. The length of the CDR3 is 16 residues. From germline, CDR1 is LNHDA and CDR2 SQIVND (reference sequence). V shed 7 bases and J shed 2 bases, with 20 bases lying between them. The CDR3 coding sequence is TGTGCCAGTACTCAACCTGGGCAGTATGACAACTATGGCTACACCTTC. Translation: CASTQPGQYDNYGYTF.

The V and J genes are TRBV29-1 and TRBJ1-1; TRBD1 matches at 12 bases. Germline V gene lookup returns CDR1 SQVTM and CDR2 ANQGSEA. This CDR3 comprises 15 residues. Unmatched junction bases numbered 7, after V lost 4 bases and J lost 4 bases. CDR3 in DNA: TGCAGCGTTGGACGGGACAGGGGGCTCGCCACTGAAGCTTTCTTT. It codes for CSVGRDRGLATEAFF.

J is TRBJ2-6 and V is TRBV30; 10 bases map to TRBD1. The V segment lost 7 bases and the J segment 3 bases; nucleotides outside the gene matches: 9. The CDR3 has 16 residues. CDR1 and CDR2 (germline): GTSNPN, SVGIG (reference sequence). The CDR3 loop reads CASRTGGNRGANVLTF. The CDR3 region has the DNA TGTGCCTCCCGGACAGGGGGTAATCGTGGGGCCAACGTCCTGACTTTC.

This chain links TRBV21-1 with TRBJ2-1; whether TRBD1, the table's D call, matches the DNA was not checked. TRBV21-1 is a pseudogene locus. The CDR3 covers 14 residues. The CDR3 sequence is CASSKGAGGNEQFF. In nucleotides, the CDR3 is TGTGCCAGCAGCAAAGGTGCAGGGGGAAATGAGCAGTTCTTC.

V is TRBV7-9 and J is TRBJ1-6; the D gene is possibly TRBD1 (6 bases). Looked up from germline, CDR1 is SEHNR and CDR2 is FQNEAQ (reference sequence). The CDR3 loop spans 17 amino acids. The V end lost 5 bases, the J end lost 10 bases, and 24 bases lay between the germline ends. This CDR3 reads CASSTLAGPGDGSPLHF. The CDR3 region has the DNA TGTGCCAGCAGCACACTCGCGGGCCCAGGGGACGGATCACCCCTCCACTTT.

This clone was seen a few times. The chain couples TRBV11-3 to TRBJ1-1; D unclear. This CDR3 is 13 amino acids long. Trimming shortened V by 3 bases and J by 3 bases, and 8 bases separated the two germline ends. Germline values: CDR1 SGHNT, CDR2 YENEEA. CDR3 in amino acids: CASSLFTDTEAFF. The CDR3, as DNA: TGTGCCAGCAGCTTGTTCACAGACACTGAAGCTTTCTTT.

This clone was observed once. The chain recombines TRBV19 with TRBJ2-1; TRBD2 matches at 9 bases. Germline assignment: CDR1 LNHDA and CDR2 SQIVND (reference sequence). The V segment lost 10 bases and the J segment 7 bases; nucleotides outside the gene matches: 20. CDR3 size: 17 residues. The CDR3 DNA follows: TGTGCCACCAGGCGACTAGCGGATACTATGGCTACAAATGAGCAGTTCTTC. Amino acid sequence: CATRRLADTMATNEQFF.

The chain couples TRBV15 to TRBJ1-4, with a weak D call TRBD1 (6 bases). V was pared by 0 bases and J by 8 bases, with 10 bases between. Germline CDR1 reads LNHNV; CDR2 reads YYDKDF (reference sequence). CDR3 size: 14 residues. The CDR3 here is CATSRDPGVEKLFF. In DNA form, the CDR3 reads TGTGCCACCAGCAGAGACCCAGGGGTCGAAAAACTGTTTTTT.

The V gene is TRBV6-6, the J gene TRBJ2-2, with D maybe TRBD1 (5 bases). The CDR3 is 15 residues long. Trimming stripped 2 bases from V and 0 bases from J, with 7 bases between. Germline V gene lookup returns CDR1 MNHNY and CDR2 SVGAGI (reference sequence). The CDR3 protein is CASSYRQSNTGELFF. For the CDR3, the DNA is TGTGCCAGCAGTTACCGACAGTCGAACACCGGGGAGCTGTTTTTT.